This T cell receptor beta chain came from a study of blood T cell repertoires in COVID-19. Germline lookup yields CDR1 SGDLS and CDR2 YYNGEE. The ends were cut back, 5 bases at V and 2 bases at J, with 7 bases in the middle. The CDR3 length is 12 residues. How the authors handled the data: For nucleated cells, counts were estimated from reference gene primer amplification. Sequencing was performed with immunoSEQ multiplex PCR; in TCRdb, only in-frame clones are kept and a portion is missing. V and J calls and clone size are copied from that table; D and trimming were computed from the DNA. Of hundreds of thousands of clones listed, 89% were seen once; the top ten hold approximately 9.4%. Everyone who took part was 18 to 89 years old, and they came from 24 US areas. Participants' reported clinical history set cohort assignment. The study counted Cohort 3 donors as recovered given two negative PCRs, clearance, or symptom resolution.

The chain recombines TRBV9 with TRBJ1-1; D not resolved. Sequenced sample: PBMCs or T cells enriched from blood (not recorded which). The receptor was isolated from a middle-aged woman who had recovered from COVID-19. CDR3 amino acids: CASRGVNTEAFF. DNA for the CDR3: TGTGCCAGCAGAGGAGTCAACACTGAAGCTTTCTTT.